The 13 T cell receptor beta chains below were found in one sample sequenced in a study of PD-L1 blockade in urothelial cancer. Profiled with immunoSEQ multiplex PCR; TCRdb holds only in-frame clones, not every one. The sample includes around 40,000 clones, 75% to 90% seen only once; the top ten take just under 2%. The specimen comprised PBMCs, sampled around atezolizumab (anti-PD-L1) treatment. The receptors originated from a man aged 55-75 years with urothelial cancer.

A single count supports this clone. The V call is TRBV6-1, the J call TRBJ1-2; a possible D gene is TRBD1 (5 bases). The V and J ends lost 6 bases and 8 bases respectively, with 16 bases between them. Germline loops: CDR1 MNHNS, CDR2 SASEGT. The CDR3 covers 13 residues. For the CDR3, the DNA is TGTGCCAGCAGGCATGGAGGGGATCGGGGCTACACCTTC. This sequence encodes CASRHGGDRGYTF.

The chain couples TRBV5-4 to TRBJ1-3, with a possible D match to TRBD1 (6 bases). The V gene's germline CDR1 is SGHNT and CDR2 YYREEE (reference sequence). This CDR3 contains 13 residues. Deletions cut 5 bases from V and 4 bases from J, with 10 bases between. CDR3 protein: CASSFDRGNTIYF. As DNA, the CDR3 is TGTGCCAGCAGTTTTGACAGGGGAAACACCATATATTTT.

The V call is TRBV4-3, the J call TRBJ2-3; TRBD1 agrees at 9 bases. This CDR3 is 17 amino acids long. After removal of 2 bases from V and 1 base from J, the junction contained 7 bases not matched to a gene. Germline assignment: CDR1 LGHNA and CDR2 YSLEER. The DNA for the CDR3 is TGCGCCAGCAGCCAATTTAACAGGGGGCATGGCACAGATACGCAGTATTTT. As protein: CASSQFNRGHGTDTQYF.

This clone was detected once. The V and J genes are TRBV7-9 and TRBJ2-1; 9 positions agree with TRBD1. V lost 4 bases to trimming and J lost 2 bases; unmatched junction nucleotides: 3. The CDR3 extends over 15 amino acids. Germline assignment: CDR1 SEHNR and CDR2 FQNEAQ (reference sequence). The CDR3 here is CASSSGQGPYNEQFF. In nucleotides, the CDR3 is TGTGCCAGCAGCTCGGGACAGGGCCCCTACAATGAGCAGTTCTTC.

The chain couples TRBV28 to TRBJ1-5; a possible D gene is TRBD1 (5 bases). Between the trimmed V and J ends, which lost 2 bases and 7 bases, there was a span of 12 bases. CDR3 size: 14 residues. Germline loops: CDR1 MDHEN, CDR2 SYDVKM. CDR3 amino acids: CASSLGHPKQPQHF. The CDR3 DNA follows: TGTGCCAGCAGTTTAGGACACCCCAAGCAGCCCCAGCATTTT.

The chain uses TRBV5-1 and TRBJ2-2; 9 positions match TRBD2. The germline V gene encodes CDR1 SGHRS and CDR2 YFSETQ. Unmatched junction bases numbered 8, after V lost 4 bases and J lost 4 bases. The CDR3 consists of 16 residues. Here the CDR3 reads CASSPPGLAGTGELFF. In nucleotides, the CDR3 is TGCGCCAGCAGCCCTCCGGGACTAGCCGGCACCGGGGAGCTGTTTTTT.

The chain uses TRBV30 and TRBJ1-1; D ambiguous. Trimming removed 1 base at V and 7 bases at J, with 4 bases between. The CDR3 covers 10 residues. Germline CDR1 GTSNPN, CDR2 SVGIG (reference sequence). DNA for the CDR3: TGTGCCTGGAGTGCGCGTGAAGCTTTCTTT. It is translated as CAWSAREAFF. The full variable domain, in which reference TRBV30 and TRBJ1-1 provide the parts outside the CDR3, is SQTIHQWPATLVQPVGSPLSLECTVEGTSNPNLYWYRQAAGRGLQLLFYSVGIGQISSEVPQNLSASRPQDRQFILSSKKLLLSDSGFYLCAWSAREAFFGQGTRLTVV.

J is TRBJ1-4 and V is TRBV12-2. TRBV12-2 is deemed a pseudogene. The CDR3 contains 17 residues. The DNA for the CDR3 is TGTGCAAGTCGCTTAGGGACGGGCGGGGCTAGGGGTGAAAAACTGTTTTTT. Translated: CASRLGTGGARGEKLFF.

This clone was recorded only once. This chain connects TRBV5-1 to TRBJ2-1, with TRBD2 matching over 10 bases. Germline V gene lookup returns CDR1 SGHRS and CDR2 YFSETQ. With V trimmed by 1 base and J by 5 bases, 3 bases remained unmatched. The CDR3 runs 15 residues. The CDR3 DNA sequence: TGCGCCAGCAGCTTGATTAGCGGGGGGAACAATGAGCAGTTCTTC. Translating it yields CASSLISGGNNEQFF.

This chain links TRBV6-6 with TRBJ2-7, with D perhaps matching TRBD1 (5 bases). Trimming cost V 0 bases and J 8 bases, with 11 bases left between them. The CDR3 has 13 residues. The germline gives CDR1 MNHNY, CDR2 SVGAGI (reference sequence). The DNA of the CDR3 is TGTGCCAGCAGTTACTCCCAGGGTTGGCAGCAGTACTTC. Protein product: CASSYSQGWQQYF.

The chain is built from TRBV7-2 and TRBJ1-6; weak D call: TRBD1 (6 bases). The CDR3 covers 13 residues. The germline CDR1 and CDR2 sequences are SGHTA and FQGNSA. Trimming took 8 bases from V and 10 from J, leaving 15 bases between them. The CDR3, as DNA: TGTGCCAGCTGCCGACAGGAGACCTCACCCCTCCACTTT. Its translation is CASCRQETSPLHF.

This clone was observed once. V and J are TRBV6-5 and TRBJ2-5; 10 nucleotides align to TRBD2. The CDR3 covers 15 residues. Germline V gene lookup returns CDR1 MNHEY and CDR2 SVGAGI. V lost 6 bases, J lost 6 bases, and 10 bases stayed unmatched. The CDR3 spells CASRGLALDGKTQYF. The CDR3, as DNA: TGTGCCAGCAGGGGACTAGCGCTAGACGGAAAGACCCAGTACTTC.

The chain carries TRBV5-1 and TRBJ2-5, with D perhaps matching TRBD1 (8 bases). Germline loops: CDR1 SGHRS, CDR2 YFSETQ. The V and J ends lost 7 bases and 5 bases respectively, with 18 bases between them. The CDR3 length is 14 residues. CDR3 in DNA: TGCGCCAGCGGCGGGGGACAGGCTAGGGAGACCCAGTACTTC. It is translated as CASGGGQARETQYF.